This T cell receptor (beta chain) is from a study of blood T cell repertoires in COVID-19. Looking at the study overall: The United States, Italy and Spain were the sources of the acute and convalescent COVID-19 samples. T cells, B-cell-depleted T cells, or PBMCs provided the cDNA or gDNA that served as material.

Per the study methods: How many nucleated cells were present was estimated from reference gene primer amplification. Profiled with immunoSEQ multiplex PCR; TCRdb holds only in-frame clones, not every one. The DNA gave D and trimming, while V, J and clone size come from that table. The table lists approximately 200,000 clones, approximately 83% of them singletons. J was trimmed by 1 base and V by 9 bases; bases with no gene match: 7. CDR1 KGHDR and CDR2 SFDVKD come from the germline V gene. The CDR3 has 15 amino acids. This clone was found once. The sequence was collected from a human donor with active or convalescent COVID-19. The donor label of this sample is uncertain. What was sequenced was peripheral blood. The V call is TRBV24-1, the J call TRBJ2-2; 7 bases line up with TRBD1. CDR3 amino acids: CATEGDSQNTGELFF. The CDR3 bases are TGTGCCACCGAGGGGGACAGTCAGAACACCGGGGAGCTGTTTTTT.